These T cell receptor beta chains were read from a single sample in a study of T cells in Graves' hyperthyroidism and ophthalmopathy. TCRdb reanalysed the multiplex PCR reads using MiXCR and keeps one entry per CDR3 protein. The profile shows around 700,000 distinct CDR3 sequences, around 20% of them singletons. Sequencing input: blood. Receptors originate from a woman between 50 and 59 years old with Graves' hyperthyroidism that later progressed to Graves' ophthalmopathy. The conserved cysteine and the conserved F or W are not part of the CDR3 here.

J: TRBJ2-3
V: TRBV7-3
CDR3: ASSPLTSGGTDTQY

J: TRBJ1-2
V: TRBV29-1
CDR3: SAGQGRHGYT

J: TRBJ2-7
V: TRBV20-1
CDR3: SASGPLRLYEQY

J: TRBJ2-3
V: TRBV11-2
CDR3: ASGEGDTQY

J: TRBJ1-5
V: TRBV7-7
CDR3: ASSLGQRQPQH

J: TRBJ1-1
V: TRBV30
CDR3: AWRAFGHLMNTEAF

J: TRBJ1-1
V: TRBV20-1
CDR3: SADSGRNTEAF

J: TRBJ1-3
V: TRBV3-1
CDR3: ASSHLGQGGNTIY

J: TRBJ1-3
V: TRBV15
CDR3: ATSRGQFSPGNTIY

J: TRBJ1-4
V: TRBV6-1
CDR3: ASSTTGGDEKLF

J: TRBJ2-5
V: TRBV19
CDR3: ASSWRQGYQETQY

J: TRBJ2-2
V: TRBV19
CDR3: ASNYRTGRTGELF

J: TRBJ2-5
V: TRBV3-1
CDR3: ASSQDSGSGETQY

J: TRBJ2-5
V: TRBV2
CDR3: ASTLEVQETQY

J: TRBJ2-7
V: TRBV7-8
CDR3: ASSLSFSGLPYEQY

J: TRBJ1-5
V: TRBV12-3/TRBV12-4
CDR3: ASSLEVGESNQPQH

J: TRBJ2-7
V: TRBV6-1
CDR3: ASTFSGGLSYEQY

J: TRBJ1-4
V: TRBV7-2
CDR3: ASSLRGQANEKLF

J: TRBJ1-1
V: TRBV2
CDR3: ASSRDSLSPNTEAF